This TCR beta chain was identified in a study of blood T cells in healthy people across ages (dated by TCRdb to about 2015). In terms of the full investigation: In model experiments, template switching captured about one uniquely barcoded TCR beta cDNA molecule for every two T cells. The donors were divided into four age groups: young (average 16 years), middle-aged (approximately 42), aged (approximately 62) and long-lived (about 79). The study analyzed two additional independent replicas of 1 million unique cDNA reads from the same blood draw for two donors, one aged 18 to 30 and one aged 80 or older. To avoid experimental bias, donors of different ages were randomly spread across the sequencing lanes. To track age-related changes in TCR beta repertoire diversity, the study relied on deep sequencing normalized with unique cDNA molecular identifiers.

What the study reported, not specific to this receptor: A strong correlation was found between observed TCR beta diversity and the percentage of naive T cells measured by flow cytometry. Because the CMV infection status of the donors was unknown, age-related changes in expanded clonotypes may potentially have been confounded. Estimates of total diversity from one million sequenced T cells were regarded as lower bounds and underestimates. Observed TCR beta diversity per million T cells fell roughly linearly with age, and a significant reduction was already apparent by age roughly 41. Since profiling was done on bulk unsorted PBMCs, naive and antigen-experienced compartments could not be conclusively compared. Compared with the aged group, the long-lived group had more naive CD4+ T cells, fewer expanded clones and increased TCR diversity, a pattern suggesting age selection.

Germline trimming: 3 bases from V, 1 base from J; junction bases outside gene matches: 3. Inclusive of the bounding cysteine and phenylalanine, the CDR3 is 14 residues long. Just the 42-base CDR3 DNA is kept, in frame starting at base 1. CDR1 and CDR2 are read off the germline V gene (reference sequence) as SEHNR and FQNEAQ. This clonotype was observed many times. The specificity of this receptor is unknown. No base quality values were provided; no much bigger clone lies one nucleotide off. Library prep was done by 5' RACE. Sequencing used an Illumina HiSeq 2500. A second PCR of roughly 7 to 12 cycles was performed with a sample-barcoded 5' primer and a J-beta primer mix. A unique molecular identifier was introduced onto each TCR beta cDNA molecule by a template-switch 5' adaptor carrying 12 random nucleotides. Each sample yielded at least 3 million CDR3-containing paired-end reads. All of the RNA was converted into first-strand cDNA using the Mint cDNA synthesis kit, with a TRBC-specific oligonucleotide serving as the primer. After uracil-DNA glycosylase treatment, a first 18-cycle PCR used universal primers M1SS and BC2_uni_R on all cDNA. Per the source publication's procedure: Normalization of each sample was performed by random selection of 1 million high-quality reads, each carrying a distinct molecular identifier. Instead of being binned into consensus sequences, reads that shared molecular identifiers were thrown out. MiTCR, with a Q25 quality threshold and the strictest error-elimination algorithm, was used for CDR3 identification, clonotype clustering and error correction. A nonparametric unseen species model with Euler transformation was used to estimate lower-bound total TCR beta diversity. TCRdb applied fastp at Q25 and MiXCR to the public reads, then kept only in-frame beta chains. Rows with one shared CDR3 protein collapse into an entry with the most common genes and DNA. The V and J calls shown here were made by TCRdb, not taken from the authors' results. Within this sample are 600,000 or so distinct CDR3 sequences, with about 30% of them counted one time only. The ten most abundant clones make up 15% to 19% of the sample.

The donors were some 36 Caucasian individuals from Russia, aged 6 to 90 years, who were systemically healthy. About 9.8 milliliters of peripheral blood were drawn from each donor into EDTA-treated Vacutainer tubes. Ficoll-Paque density-gradient centrifugation was used to isolate PBMCs, with at least 6.5 million per sample. Total RNA, at least 6 micrograms per sample, was extracted from PBMCs with Trizol reagent. For every donor, an aliquot of PBMCs went through flow cytometry to measure the percentages of naive CD45RAhigh/CD27high T cells. This TCR derives from a woman at least 80 years old in good health. This sequence uses TRBV7-9 and TRBJ2-7; 7 junctional bases match TRBD1. Sequenced input: blood. The nucleotide sequence reads as follows: TGTGCCAGCAGCTTCCAGGGGGATTCCTACGAGCAGTACTTC. Translated, this gives CASSFQGDSYEQYF.